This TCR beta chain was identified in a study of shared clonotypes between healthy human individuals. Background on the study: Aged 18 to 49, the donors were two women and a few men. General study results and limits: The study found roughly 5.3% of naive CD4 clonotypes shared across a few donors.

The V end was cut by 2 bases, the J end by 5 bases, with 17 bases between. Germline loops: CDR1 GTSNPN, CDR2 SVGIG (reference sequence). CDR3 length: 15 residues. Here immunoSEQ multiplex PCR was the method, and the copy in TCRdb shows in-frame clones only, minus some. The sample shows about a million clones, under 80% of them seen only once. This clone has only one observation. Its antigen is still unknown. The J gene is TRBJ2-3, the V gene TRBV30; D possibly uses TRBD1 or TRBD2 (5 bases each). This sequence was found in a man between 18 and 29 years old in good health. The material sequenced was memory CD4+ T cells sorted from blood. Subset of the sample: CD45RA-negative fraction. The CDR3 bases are TGTGCCTGGAGTCCGGGCAGGGACCGGGGAGATACGCAGTATTTT. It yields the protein CAWSPGRDRGDTQYF.